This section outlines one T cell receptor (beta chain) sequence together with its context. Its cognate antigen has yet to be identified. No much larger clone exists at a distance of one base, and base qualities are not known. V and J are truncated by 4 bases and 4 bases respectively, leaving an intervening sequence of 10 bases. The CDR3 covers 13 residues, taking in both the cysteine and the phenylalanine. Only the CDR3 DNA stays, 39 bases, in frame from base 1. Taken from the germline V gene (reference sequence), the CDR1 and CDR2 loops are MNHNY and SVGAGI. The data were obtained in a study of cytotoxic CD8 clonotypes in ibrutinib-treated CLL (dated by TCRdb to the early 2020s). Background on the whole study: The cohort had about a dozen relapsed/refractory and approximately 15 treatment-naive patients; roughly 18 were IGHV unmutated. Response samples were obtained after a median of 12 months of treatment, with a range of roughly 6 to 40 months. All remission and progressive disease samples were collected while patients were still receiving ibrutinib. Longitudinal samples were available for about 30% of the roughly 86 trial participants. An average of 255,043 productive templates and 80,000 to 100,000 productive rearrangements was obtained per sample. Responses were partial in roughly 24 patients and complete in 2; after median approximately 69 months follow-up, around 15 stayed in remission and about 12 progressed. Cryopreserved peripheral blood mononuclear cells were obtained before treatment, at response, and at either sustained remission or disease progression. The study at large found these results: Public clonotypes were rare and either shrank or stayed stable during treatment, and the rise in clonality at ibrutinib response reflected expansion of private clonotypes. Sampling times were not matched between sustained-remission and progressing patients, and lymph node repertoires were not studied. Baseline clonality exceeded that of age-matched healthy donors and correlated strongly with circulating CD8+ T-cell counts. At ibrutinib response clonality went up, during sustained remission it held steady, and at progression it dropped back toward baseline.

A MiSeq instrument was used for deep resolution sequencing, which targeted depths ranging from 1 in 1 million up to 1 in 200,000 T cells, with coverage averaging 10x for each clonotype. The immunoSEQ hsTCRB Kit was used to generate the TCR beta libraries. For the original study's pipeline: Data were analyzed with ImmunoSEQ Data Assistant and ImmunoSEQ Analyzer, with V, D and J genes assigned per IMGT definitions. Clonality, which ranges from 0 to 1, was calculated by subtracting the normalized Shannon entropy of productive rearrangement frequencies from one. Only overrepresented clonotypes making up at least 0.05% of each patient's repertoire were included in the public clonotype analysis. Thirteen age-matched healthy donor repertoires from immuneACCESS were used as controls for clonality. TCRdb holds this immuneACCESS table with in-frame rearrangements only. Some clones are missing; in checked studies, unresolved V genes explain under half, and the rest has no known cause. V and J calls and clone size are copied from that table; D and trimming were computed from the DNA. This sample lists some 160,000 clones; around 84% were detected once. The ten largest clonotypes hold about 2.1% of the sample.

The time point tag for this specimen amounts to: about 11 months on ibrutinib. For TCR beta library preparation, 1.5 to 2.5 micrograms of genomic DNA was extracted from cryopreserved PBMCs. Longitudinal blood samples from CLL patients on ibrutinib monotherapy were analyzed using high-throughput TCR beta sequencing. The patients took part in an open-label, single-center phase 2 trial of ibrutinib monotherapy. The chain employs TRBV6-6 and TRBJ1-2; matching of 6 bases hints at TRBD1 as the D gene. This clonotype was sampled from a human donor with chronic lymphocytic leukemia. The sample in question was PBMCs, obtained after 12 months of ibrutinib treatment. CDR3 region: CASSWTATYGYTF. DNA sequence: TGTGCCAGCAGTTGGACAGCGACCTATGGCTACACCTTC.